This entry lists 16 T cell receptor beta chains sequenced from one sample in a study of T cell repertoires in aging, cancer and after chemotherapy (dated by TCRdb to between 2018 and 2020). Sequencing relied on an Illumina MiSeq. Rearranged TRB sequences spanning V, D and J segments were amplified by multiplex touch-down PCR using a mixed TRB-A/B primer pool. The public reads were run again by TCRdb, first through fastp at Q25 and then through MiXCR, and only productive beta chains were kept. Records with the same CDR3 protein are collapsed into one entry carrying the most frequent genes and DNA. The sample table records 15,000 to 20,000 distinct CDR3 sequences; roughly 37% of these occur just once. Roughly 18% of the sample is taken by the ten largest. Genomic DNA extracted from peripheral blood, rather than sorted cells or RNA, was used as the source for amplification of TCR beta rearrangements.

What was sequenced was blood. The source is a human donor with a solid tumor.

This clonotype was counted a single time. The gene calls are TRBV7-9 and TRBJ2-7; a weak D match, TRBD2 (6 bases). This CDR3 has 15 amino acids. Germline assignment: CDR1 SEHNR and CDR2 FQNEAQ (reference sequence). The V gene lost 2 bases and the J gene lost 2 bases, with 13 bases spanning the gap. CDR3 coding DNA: TGTGCCAGCAGCTTAATCGTCGGGGGTACCTACGAGCAGTACTTC. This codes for CASSLIVGGTYEQYF.

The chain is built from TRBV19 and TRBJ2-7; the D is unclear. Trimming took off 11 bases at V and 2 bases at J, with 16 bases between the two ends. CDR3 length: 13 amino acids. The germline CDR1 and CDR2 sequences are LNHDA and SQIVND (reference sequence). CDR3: CAPYPGRTYEQYF. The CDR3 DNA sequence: TGTGCCCCCTACCCTGGCAGAACCTACGAGCAGTACTTC.

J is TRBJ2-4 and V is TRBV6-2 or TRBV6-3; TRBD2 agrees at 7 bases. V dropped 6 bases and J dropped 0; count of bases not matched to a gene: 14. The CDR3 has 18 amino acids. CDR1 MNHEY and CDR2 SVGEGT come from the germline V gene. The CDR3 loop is CASRNPWLAEKAKNIQYF. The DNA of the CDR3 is TGTGCCAGCAGAAACCCCTGGCTAGCGGAAAAAGCCAAAAACATTCAGTACTTC.

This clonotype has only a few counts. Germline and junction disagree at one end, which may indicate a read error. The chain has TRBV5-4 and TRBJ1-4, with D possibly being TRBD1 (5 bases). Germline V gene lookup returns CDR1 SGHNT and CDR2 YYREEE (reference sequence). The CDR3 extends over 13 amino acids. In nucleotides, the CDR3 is TGTGCCAGCAGCTTGCGGGGCAATGAACAACTGTTTTTT. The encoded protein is CASSLRGNEQLFF.

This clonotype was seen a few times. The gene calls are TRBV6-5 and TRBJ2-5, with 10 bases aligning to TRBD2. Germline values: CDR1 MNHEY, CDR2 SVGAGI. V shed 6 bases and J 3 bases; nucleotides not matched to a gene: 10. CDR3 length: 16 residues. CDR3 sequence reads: CASRRHSGRSKETQYF. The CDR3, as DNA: TGTGCCAGCAGACGACATAGCGGGAGGAGTAAAGAGACCCAGTACTTC.

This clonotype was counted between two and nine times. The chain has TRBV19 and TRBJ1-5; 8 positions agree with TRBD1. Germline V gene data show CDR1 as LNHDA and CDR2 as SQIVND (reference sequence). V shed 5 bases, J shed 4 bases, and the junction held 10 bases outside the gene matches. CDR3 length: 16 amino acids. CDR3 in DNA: TGTGCCAGTAGTTTGGGTGGCAGGGGGCGTAATCAGCCCCAGCATTTT. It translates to CASSLGGRGRNQPQHF. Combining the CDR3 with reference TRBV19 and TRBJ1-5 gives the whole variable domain DGGITQSPKYLFRKEGQNVTLSCEQNLNHDAMYWYRQDPGQGLRLIYYSQIVNDFQKGDIAEGYSVSREKKESFPLTVTSAQKNPTAFYLCASSLGGRGRNQPQHFGDGTRLSIL.

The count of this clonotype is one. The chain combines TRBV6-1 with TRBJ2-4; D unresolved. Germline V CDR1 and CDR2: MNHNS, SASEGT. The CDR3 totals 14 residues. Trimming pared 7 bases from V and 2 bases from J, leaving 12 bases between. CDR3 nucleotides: TGTGCCAGCACTACGGTCGCCTCCAAAAACATTCAGTACTTC. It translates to CASTTVASKNIQYF.

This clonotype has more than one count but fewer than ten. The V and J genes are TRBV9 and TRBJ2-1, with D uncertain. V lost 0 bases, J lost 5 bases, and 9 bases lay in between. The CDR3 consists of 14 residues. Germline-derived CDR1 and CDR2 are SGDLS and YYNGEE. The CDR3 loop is CASSVAGSNNEQFF. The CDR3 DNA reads TGTGCCAGCAGCGTAGCGGGCTCGAACAATGAGCAGTTCTTC.

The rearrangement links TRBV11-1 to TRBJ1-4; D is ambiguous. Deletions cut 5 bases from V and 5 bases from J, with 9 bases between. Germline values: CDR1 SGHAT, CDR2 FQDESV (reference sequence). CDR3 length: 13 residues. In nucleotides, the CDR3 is TGTGCCAGCAGCATCCCTCCAAATGAAAAACTGTTTTTT. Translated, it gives CASSIPPNEKLFF.

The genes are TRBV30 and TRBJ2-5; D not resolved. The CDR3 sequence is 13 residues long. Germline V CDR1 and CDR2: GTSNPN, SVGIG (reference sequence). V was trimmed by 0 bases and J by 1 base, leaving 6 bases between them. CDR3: CAWSVGSQETQYF. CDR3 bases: TGTGCCTGGAGTGTAGGGTCCCAAGAGACCCAGTACTTC.

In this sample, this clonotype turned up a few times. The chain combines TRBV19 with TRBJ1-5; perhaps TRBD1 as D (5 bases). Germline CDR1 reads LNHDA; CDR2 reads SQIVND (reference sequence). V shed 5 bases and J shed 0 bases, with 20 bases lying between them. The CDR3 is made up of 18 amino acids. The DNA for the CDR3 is TGTGCCAGTAGTCTCTCGACAGATTCCCAGTATAGCAATCAGCCCCAGCATTTT. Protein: CASSLSTDSQYSNQPQHF.

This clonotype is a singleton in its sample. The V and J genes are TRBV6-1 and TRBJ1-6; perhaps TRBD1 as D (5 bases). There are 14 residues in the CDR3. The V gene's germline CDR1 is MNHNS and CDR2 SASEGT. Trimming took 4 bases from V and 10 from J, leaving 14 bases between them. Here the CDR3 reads CASSGGSSRSPLHF. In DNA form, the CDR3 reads TGTGCCAGCAGTGGGGGCAGCAGTCGGTCACCCCTCCACTTT.

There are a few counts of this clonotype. The CDR3 DNA reads as TGTGCCAGTAGTATAGGAGCGGGAGCCCCCTACGAGCAGTACTTC. Amino acid sequence: CASSIGAGAPYEQYF. The gene calls are TRBV19 and TRBJ2-7; 8 bases agree with TRBD2. The trim removed 1 base at V and 2 bases at J, leaving 4 bases unmatched. The CDR3 runs to 15 residues. Germline V lookup: CDR1 LNHDA, CDR2 SQIVND (reference sequence).

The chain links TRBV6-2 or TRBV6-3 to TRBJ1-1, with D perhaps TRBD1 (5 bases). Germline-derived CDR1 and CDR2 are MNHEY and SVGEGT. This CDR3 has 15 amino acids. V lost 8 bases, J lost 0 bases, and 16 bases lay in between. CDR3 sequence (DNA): TGTGCCAGCTCTAAGGGGAGGGCCGTGAACACTGAAGCTTTCTTT. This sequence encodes CASSKGRAVNTEAFF.

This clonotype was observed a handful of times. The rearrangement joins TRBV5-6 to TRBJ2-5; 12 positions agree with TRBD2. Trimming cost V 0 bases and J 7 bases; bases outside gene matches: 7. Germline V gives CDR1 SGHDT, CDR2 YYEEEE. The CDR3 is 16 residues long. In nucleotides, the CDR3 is TGTGCCAGCAGCTTGGTGCCTAGCGGGAGGGGGGGGACCCAGTACTTC. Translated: CASSLVPSGRGGTQYF.

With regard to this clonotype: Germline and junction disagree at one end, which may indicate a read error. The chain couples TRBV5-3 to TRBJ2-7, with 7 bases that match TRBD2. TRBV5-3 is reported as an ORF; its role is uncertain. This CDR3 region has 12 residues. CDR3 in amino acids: CASSWGGNEQYF. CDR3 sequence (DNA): TGTGCCAGCAGCTGGGGGGGAAACGAGCAGTACTTC.